The T cell receptor (beta chain) under discussion was sequenced for a study of CD8 T cells in Susac syndrome. When the RNA was reverse transcribed, random hexamers were used with an input of 0.5 to 1 ug. TCRdb used MiXCR to reprocess the immunoSEQ multiplex PCR reads, holding one entry per CDR3 protein. The sample includes about 71,000 distinct CDR3 sequences, approximately 96% of them seen just once. Trimming removed 4 bases at V and 13 bases at J, with 15 bases between. Germline V gene sequence: CDR1 SGHRS, CDR2 YFSETQ. This CDR3 has 12 residues. V usage is TRBV5-1 and J usage is TRBJ2-4; no firm D call. The source of this sequence is a human donor with multiple sclerosis. The specimen was CD4+ T cells from PBMCs. CDR3 nucleotide sequence: TGCGCCAGCAGCGATCCCGGTCTCGGGCAGTACTTC. Translation gives CASSDPGLGQYF.